These 27 T cell receptor beta chains were sequenced from one sample in a study of shared clonotypes between healthy human individuals. Method: immunoSEQ multiplex PCR; TCRdb's copy keeps in-frame clones and lacks some. The sample has 550,000 to 850,000 clones, approximately 72% seen once. Sequencing used memory CD4+ T cells sorted from blood. Described subset: CD45RA-negative fraction. The receptors here all came from a woman younger than 45 in good health.

This clone was recorded once. The V gene is TRBV6-1, the J gene TRBJ1-3, with 7 nucleotides matching TRBD1. CDR3 length equals 14 residues. The germline V gene encodes CDR1 MNHNS and CDR2 SASEGT. V shed 6 bases, J shed 3 bases, and the junction held 5 bases outside the gene matches. Here the CDR3 DNA reads TGTGCCAGCAGAGTTAACAGGGGTGGAAACACCATATATTTT. Protein sequence: CASRVNRGGNTIYF.

This chain connects TRBV27 to TRBJ1-2; 9 bases map to TRBD1. The J segment lost 5 bases and the V segment lost 6 bases, leaving 4 bases of the junction unmatched. Germline CDR1 and CDR2: MNHEY and SMNVEV (reference sequence). The CDR3 consists of 13 residues. The chain's CDR3 is CASSYDRGYGYTF. DNA for the CDR3: TGTGCCAGCAGCTATGACAGGGGGTATGGCTACACCTTC.

V usage is TRBV11-2 and J usage is TRBJ2-5, with 10 bases aligning to TRBD2. The J call may be faulty, since TRBJ2-7 better matches the DNA end. The CDR3 extends over 15 amino acids. Germline V gene sequence: CDR1 SGHAT, CDR2 FQNNGV. The CDR3 DNA reads as TGTGCCAGCAGCCGCTCTAGCGGGAGAGGCCCCGAGCAGTACTTC. It yields the protein CASSRSSGRGPEQYF.

The V gene is TRBV9, the J gene TRBJ2-1; D tentatively reads TRBD1 or TRBD2 (5 bases each). This CDR3 spans 14 amino acids. V dropped 4 bases and J dropped 2 bases, with 10 bases sitting between them. Germline assignment: CDR1 SGDLS and CDR2 YYNGEE. The CDR3 region is CASSTPGPYNEQFF. Here the CDR3 DNA reads TGTGCCAGCAGCACCCCGGGACCCTACAATGAGCAGTTCTTC.

The rearrangement uses TRBV11-2 and TRBJ1-1, with D unclear. Germline V gene sequence: CDR1 SGHAT, CDR2 FQNNGV. With 0 bases removed from V and 1 base from J, the gap between germline ends came to 9 bases. There are 15 residues in the CDR3. CDR3 DNA sequence: TGTGCCAGCAGCTTAGAAGGACGGTGGAACACTGAAGCTTTCTTT. It translates to CASSLEGRWNTEAFF.

A few counts support this clone. The genes are TRBV2 and TRBJ2-6; 9 bases agree with TRBD1. The CDR3 loop spans 15 amino acids. J was trimmed by 4 bases and V by 7 bases; bases with no gene match: 5. Germline CDR1 SNHLY, CDR2 FYNNEI. The CDR3 sequence: CASTGQGPGANVLTF. The DNA of the CDR3 is TGTGCCAGCACTGGACAGGGGCCAGGGGCCAACGTCCTGACTTTC. The full variable domain, in which reference TRBV2 and TRBJ2-6 provide the parts outside the CDR3, is EPEVTQTPSHQVTQMGQEVILRCVPISNHLYFYWYRQILGQKVEFLVSFYNNEISEKSEIFDDQFSVERPDGSNFTLKIRSTKLEDSAMYFCASTGQGPGANVLTFGAGSRLTVL.

V usage is TRBV10-3 and J usage is TRBJ2-1; 8 positions match TRBD1. The CDR3 length is 17 residues. The V segment lost 0 bases and the J segment 4 bases; nucleotides outside the gene matches: 8. Germline V CDR1 and CDR2: ENHRY, SYGVKD. CDR3 in amino acids: CAISESSGQGEYNEQFF. Written as DNA, the CDR3 is TGTGCCATCAGTGAGTCTTCCGGACAGGGAGAATACAATGAGCAGTTCTTC.

This clone came up once. J is TRBJ2-7 and V is TRBV6-6; unclear D gene. Trimming removed 5 bases at V and 4 bases at J, with 9 bases between. The CDR3 is made up of 12 amino acids. Germline values: CDR1 MNHNY, CDR2 SVGAGI (reference sequence). For the CDR3, the DNA is TGTGCCAGCAGTAATACAAGGTACGAGCAGTACTTC. Translation gives CASSNTRYEQYF.

The chain joins TRBV11-2 to TRBJ2-5, with D perhaps being TRBD1 or TRBD2 (6 bases each). Trimming shortened V by 5 bases and J by 7 bases, and 17 bases separated the two germline ends. There are 14 residues in the CDR3. Germline lookup yields CDR1 SGHAT and CDR2 FQNNGV. This chain's CDR3 is CASSPYGGDGTQYF. In nucleotides, the CDR3 is TGTGCCAGCAGCCCATACGGGGGCGATGGGACCCAGTACTTC.

The chain recombines TRBV6-6 with TRBJ2-1; D ambiguous. V was clipped by 5 bases and J by 2 bases, with 13 bases between them. The CDR3 has 15 amino acids. Per germline, CDR1 MNHNY and CDR2 SVGAGI (reference sequence). CDR3 protein: CASSAGDGTYNEQFF. DNA for the CDR3: TGTGCCAGCAGTGCCGGCGATGGTACCTACAATGAGCAGTTCTTC.

This chain's CDR3 is CAISDTQNSNQPQHF. In DNA, the CDR3 is TGTGCCATCAGTGACACCCAGAATAGCAATCAGCCCCAGCATTTT. The rearrangement links TRBV10-3 to TRBJ1-5; D is unclear. V gave up 3 bases and J gave up 0 bases, with 9 bases separating them. Germline assignment: CDR1 ENHRY and CDR2 SYGVKD. CDR3 length equals 15 residues.

The chain links TRBV28 to TRBJ2-7; 8 nucleotides agree with TRBD2. The CDR3 is 14 residues long. With V trimmed by 7 bases and J by 2 bases, 7 bases remained unmatched. Germline assignment: CDR1 MDHEN and CDR2 SYDVKM. CDR3 in amino acids: CASTGTSRTYEQYF. The CDR3 DNA is TGTGCCAGCACCGGGACTAGTCGAACCTACGAGCAGTACTTC.

The chain couples TRBV5-1 to TRBJ2-7; no firm D call. The CDR3 is made up of 12 amino acids. The ends were cut back, 7 bases at V and 2 bases at J, with 10 bases in the middle. Germline V CDR1 and CDR2: SGHRS, YFSETQ. The DNA for the CDR3 is TGCGCCAGCGCCCCTGGACCCTACGAGCAGTACTTC. Translation gives CASAPGPYEQYF.

This sequence joins TRBV4-1 and TRBJ2-5; D tentatively fits TRBD1 or TRBD2 (7 bases each). Trimming removed 4 bases from V and 2 bases from J, with 20 bases in between. Germline V CDR1 and CDR2: MGHRA, YSYEKL. The CDR3 loop spans 17 amino acids. DNA of the CDR3: TGCGCCAGCAGCCCCAGGGGGGGTTTGACGGGACAAGAGACCCAGTACTTC. Translated: CASSPRGGLTGQETQYF.

V gene TRBV9 combines with J gene TRBJ2-7; no definite D call. Trimming left V 0 bases short and J 6 bases short, with 16 bases between. This CDR3 is built from 15 residues. Germline assignment: CDR1 SGDLS and CDR2 YYNGEE. Here the CDR3 reads CASSVGITRLAEQYF. The CDR3 DNA follows: TGTGCCAGCAGCGTAGGGATAACAAGATTAGCCGAGCAGTACTTC.

CDR3 bases: TGTGCCAGCAGGGAACAGGGATCCTATGGCTACACCTTC. Translation: CASREQGSYGYTF. The chain combines TRBV28 with TRBJ1-2; TRBD1 might be the D (6 bases). Trimming stripped 6 bases from V and 4 bases from J, with 12 bases between. The CDR3 sequence is 13 residues long. Germline loops: CDR1 MDHEN, CDR2 SYDVKM.

The rearrangement links TRBV4-2 to TRBJ2-1, with D possibly being TRBD2 (6 bases). The V gene's germline CDR1 is LGHNA and CDR2 YNFKEQ. Trimming pared 4 bases from V and 3 bases from J, leaving 13 bases between. The CDR3 runs to 15 residues. CDR3 in DNA: TGTGCCAGCAGCCCACCGGGACTCGACTACAATGAGCAGTTCTTC. It specifies CASSPPGLDYNEQFF.

This clone was picked up a small number of times. The V and J genes are TRBV5-1 and TRBJ2-5; D may correspond to TRBD1 or TRBD2 (8 bases each). The length of the CDR3 is 16 residues. Trimming left V 4 bases short and J 4 bases short, with 20 bases between. CDR1 SGHRS and CDR2 YFSETQ come from the germline V gene. CDR3 amino acids: CASSIAGPQGGETQYF. The CDR3 coding sequence is TGCGCCAGCAGCATAGCGGGACCACAGGGGGGAGAGACCCAGTACTTC.

The chain uses TRBV18 and TRBJ1-4; D unclear. Trimming took off 5 bases at V and 2 bases at J, with 0 bases between the two ends. This CDR3 is built from 11 residues. Germline CDR1 KGHSH, CDR2 LQKENI. The CDR3 DNA sequence: TGTGCCAGCTCAACTAATGAAAAACTGTTTTTT. It specifies CASSTNEKLFF.

This chain uses TRBV5-1 with TRBJ2-1; 13 nucleotides line up with TRBD2. This CDR3 has 17 residues. The germline V gene encodes CDR1 SGHRS and CDR2 YFSETQ. V shed 3 bases, J shed 4 bases, and the junction held 7 bases outside the gene matches. CDR3 sequence reads: CASSWTSGSPGYNEQFF. The CDR3 nucleotides are TGCGCCAGCAGCTGGACTAGCGGGAGTCCGGGGTACAATGAGCAGTTCTTC.

This rearrangement joins TRBV4-1 to TRBJ2-5, with 13 bases lining up with TRBD2. The J call is in doubt because the DNA end fits TRBJ2-7 better. Germline-derived CDR1 and CDR2 are MGHRA and YSYEKL. This CDR3 region has 18 residues. The CDR3 DNA reads as TGCGCCAGCAGCCAAGAGGGTCGACTAGCGGGAGGTCGGGACGAGCAGTACTTC. Encoded protein: CASSQEGRLAGGRDEQYF.

The CDR3 nucleotides are TGTGCCAGCCAGAAAAAGGCAGGGAGGACCGGGGAGCTGTTTTTT. It is translated as CASQKKAGRTGELFF. The chain is built from TRBV19 and TRBJ2-2; weak D call: TRBD2 (6 bases). V lost 9 bases and J lost 5, with 19 bases in between. The CDR3 covers 15 residues. Per the germline V gene, CDR1 is LNHDA and CDR2 is SQIVND (reference sequence).

The genes are TRBV6-5 and TRBJ2-7; weak D call: TRBD2 (6 bases). Germline CDR1 is MNHEY and CDR2 is SVGAGI. The CDR3 consists of 13 residues. The V end lost 0 bases, the J end lost 3 bases, and 6 bases lay between the germline ends. CDR3 nucleotides: TGTGCCAGCAGTTACTCGGAGGGCTACGAGCAGTACTTC. This encodes CASSYSEGYEQYF.

The V gene is TRBV2, the J gene TRBJ2-7, with 12 bases fitting TRBD2. Germline V gives CDR1 SNHLY, CDR2 FYNNEI. The CDR3 is 16 residues long. Trimming at V came to 1 base and at J to 3 bases, leaving 4 bases not matched to a gene. CDR3 residues: CASSEGGLAGFYEQYF. CDR3 bases: TGTGCCAGCAGTGAAGGGGGACTAGCGGGCTTCTACGAGCAGTACTTC.

The chain is built from TRBV7-2 and TRBJ2-2; D ambiguous. Germline V lookup: CDR1 SGHTA, CDR2 FQGNSA. The CDR3 length is 16 residues. V shed 1 base and J shed 11 bases, with 20 bases lying between them. The CDR3 DNA reads TGTGCCAGCAGCTTAGAGCTTGACACAGTCGTGGGTGAGCTGTTTTTT. Translation: CASSLELDTVVGELFF. The full variable domain, its missing parts supplied by reference TRBV7-2 and TRBJ2-2, is GAGVSQSPSNKVTEKGKDVELRCDPISGHTALYWYRQSLGQGLEFLIYFQGNSAPDKSGLPSDRFSAERTGGSVSTLTIQRTQQEDSAVYLCASSLELDTVVGELFFGEGSRLTVL.

This clone appeared a few times. The rearrangement links TRBV5-1 to TRBJ2-3; 10 bases map to TRBD2. Per germline, CDR1 SGHRS and CDR2 YFSETQ. CDR3 length: 14 residues. V lost 5 bases, J lost 5 bases, and 5 bases stayed unmatched. The CDR3 DNA reads as TGCGCCAGCAGAACTAGCGGGATGGGAGATACGCAGTATTTT. It yields the protein CASRTSGMGDTQYF.

The chain is built from TRBV5-6 and TRBJ2-7; 7 nucleotides match TRBD2. Germline V gene sequence: CDR1 SGHDT, CDR2 YYEEEE. The CDR3 has 14 residues. The V gene end was trimmed by 2 bases and the J gene end by 6 bases; junction bases not matched to a gene: 8. The CDR3 DNA reads TGTGCCAGCAGCTTAGGCGGGAGTTATCGCGAGCAGTACTTC. Residues: CASSLGGSYREQYF.